The rows below give T cell receptor beta chains drawn from one sample of a study of T cells in Graves' hyperthyroidism and ophthalmopathy. Each CDR3 protein gets one entry after TCRdb re-called the multiplex PCR reads with MiXCR. This sample has fewer than 900,000 distinct CDR3 sequences, with roughly 15% found just once. The sequenced material came from blood. Receptors originate from a man aged 18-30 years with Graves' hyperthyroidism. Each CDR3 is given with its conserved first and last residue. Each record gives: D gene, CDR3 length, clone size, J gene, V gene, CDR3 DNA, CDR3 protein. The D gene is left open where the match is weak. Not every row has a clone size; where given, it reads once, few, many or a size class.

D: TRBD1; length: 15; size: many; J: TRBJ2-1; V: TRBV6-5; DNA: TGTGCCAGCAGTTACAGGCGGACAGGGCTCAATGAGCAGTTCTTC; CDR3: CASSYRRTGLNEQFF
D: .; length: 16; size: many; J: TRBJ2-5; V: TRBV28; DNA: TGTGCCAGCAGTTTCCCCACAGGACTCAACGGAGAGACCCAGTACTTC; CDR3: CASSFPTGLNGETQYF
D: TRBD2; length: 15; size: .; J: TRBJ2-5; V: TRBV27; DNA: TGTGCCAGCAGTTTTGAGGGACTAGCGGGAGAGACCCAGTACTTC; CDR3: CASSFEGLAGETQYF
D: TRBD2; length: 19; size: few; J: TRBJ2-1; V: TRBV3-1; DNA: TGTGCCAGCAGCCAAGGTCCTAGCGGGAGGGCCGTCCGTAAGAATGAGCAGTTCTTC; CDR3: CASSQGPSGRAVRKNEQFF
D: TRBD2; length: 15; size: many; J: TRBJ2-7; V: TRBV28; DNA: TGTGCCAGCAGTCCCGGACTAGCGGGAGGCAACGAGCAGTACTTC; CDR3: CASSPGLAGGNEQYF
D: .; length: 17; size: .; J: TRBJ2-1; V: TRBV27; DNA: TGTGCCAGCAGTTCCCCCGGGCCGAATGGGCCCTACAATGAGCAGTTCTTC; CDR3: CASSSPGPNGPYNEQFF
D: TRBD1; length: 14; size: .; J: TRBJ1-5; V: TRBV27; DNA: TGTGCCAGCAGCCTGGACAGGGGTATTCAGCCCCAGCATTTT; CDR3: CASSLDRGIQPQHF
D: .; length: 13; size: .; J: TRBJ1-1; V: TRBV29-1; DNA: TGCAGCGTTTGGAGGAGACTGAACACTGAAGCTTTCTTT; CDR3: CSVWRRLNTEAFF
D: TRBD1; length: 17; size: many; J: TRBJ2-1; V: TRBV7-9; DNA: TGTGCCAGCAGCCCGGGAATGGGGACAGGCCCTTACAATGAGCAGTTCTTC; CDR3: CASSPGMGTGPYNEQFF
D: TRBD2; length: 20; size: few; J: TRBJ2-7; V: TRBV20-1; DNA: TGCAGTGCTGCGGACAGTGCCGGGACTAGCCCTACCATGCGCTCCTACGAGCAGTACTTC; CDR3: CSAADSAGTSPTMRSYEQYF
D: .; length: 16; size: few; J: TRBJ2-5; V: TRBV9; DNA: TGTGCCAGCAGCGTAGCCCCACGCGTAGGCCTTGGGACCCAGTACTTC; CDR3: CASSVAPRVGLGTQYF
D: TRBD1; length: 15; size: few; J: TRBJ2-1; V: TRBV5-1; DNA: TGCGCCAGCAGCTTGGTCCAGGGGGCGCAAAATGAGCAGTTCTTC; CDR3: CASSLVQGAQNEQFF
D: .; length: 14; size: .; J: TRBJ1-3; V: TRBV5-1; DNA: TGCGCCAGCAGCTTCAGCGACTCTGGAAACACCATATATTTT; CDR3: CASSFSDSGNTIYF